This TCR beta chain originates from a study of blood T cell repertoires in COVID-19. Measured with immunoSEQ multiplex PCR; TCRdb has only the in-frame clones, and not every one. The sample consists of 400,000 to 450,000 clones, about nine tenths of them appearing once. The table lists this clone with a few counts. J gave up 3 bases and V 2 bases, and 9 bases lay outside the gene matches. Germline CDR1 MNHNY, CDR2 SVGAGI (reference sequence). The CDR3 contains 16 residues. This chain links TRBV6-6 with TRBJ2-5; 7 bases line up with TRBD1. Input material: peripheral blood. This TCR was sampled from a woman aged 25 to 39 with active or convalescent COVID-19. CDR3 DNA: TGTGCCAGCAGTTACCCCACCGGGACAGTAAAAGAGACCCAGTACTTC. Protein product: CASSYPTGTVKETQYF.